A single sample gave rise to the 32 T cell receptor beta chains below, sequenced in a study of T-cell reconstitution after alpha-beta-depleted transplantation in children. Unique molecular identifiers were incorporated when the TCRbeta library was constructed. TCRdb processed the PCR reads anew with MiXCR; each CDR3 protein has one entry. The table includes approximately 300,000 distinct CDR3 sequences, 10% detected once. Source: PBMCs, taken before TCRalphabeta/CD19-depleted stem cell transplant. The receptors derive from a boy in the first two years of life with acute myeloid leukemia, due to receive a stem cell transplant.

V usage is TRBV12-3 or TRBV12-4 and J usage is TRBJ1-5; 11 nucleotides align to TRBD1. The CDR3 totals 14 residues. J lost 5 bases, V lost 6 bases, and 3 bases had no gene match. CDR3 DNA sequence: TGTGCCAGCAGGACGGGACAGGGGGATCAGCCCCAGCATTTT. Translated: CASRTGQGDQPQHF.

There are many counts of this clonotype. The chain combines TRBV5-1 with TRBJ1-3; D is unresolved. The V end was cut by 4 bases, the J end by 7 bases, with 18 bases between. There are 15 residues in the CDR3. CDR1 and CDR2 (germline): SGHRS, YFSETQ. CDR3 sequence reads: CASSPVGAQSNTIYF. As DNA, the CDR3 is TGCGCCAGCAGCCCCGTAGGAGCCCAGAGTAACACCATATATTTT.

This clonotype occurred a few times. The chain combines TRBV24-1 with TRBJ2-5; 9 nucleotides match TRBD1. This CDR3 is built from 16 residues. V dropped 1 base and J dropped 4; count of bases not matched to a gene: 6. CDR1 and CDR2 from the germline V gene are KGHDR and SFDVKD. The CDR3 region is CATSDLRTGVGETQYF. CDR3 nucleotides: TGTGCCACCAGTGATTTAAGGACAGGGGTAGGAGAGACCCAGTACTTC.

The V call is TRBV12-3 or TRBV12-4, the J call TRBJ2-1; TRBD1 agrees at 8 bases. The CDR3 is 14 residues long. With V trimmed by 5 bases and J by 10 bases, 10 bases remained unmatched. CDR3 nucleotides: TGTGCCAGCAGTCTCCGGACAGGGAGTGAGGAGCAGTTCTTC. Encoded protein: CASSLRTGSEEQFF.

This clonotype was counted at least ten times. The J gene is TRBJ1-1, the V gene TRBV7-9, with D possibly TRBD1 on 5 matching bases. Germline-derived CDR1 and CDR2 are SEHNR and FQNEAQ (reference sequence). Trimming removed 3 bases from V and 3 bases from J, with 11 bases in between. This CDR3 spans 14 amino acids. CDR3 residues: CASSLRLGDTEAFF. The CDR3, as DNA: TGTGCCAGCAGCTTGCGGCTAGGGGACACTGAAGCTTTCTTT.

This clonotype was recorded many times. V and J are TRBV29-1 and TRBJ1-1; D remains unclear. V shed 8 bases and J shed 1 base, with 14 bases lying between them. CDR3 size: 13 residues. Germline V lookup: CDR1 SQVTM, CDR2 ANQGSEA. The CDR3 coding sequence is TGCAGCTCCCGATTGGGTGGGAACACTGAAGCTTTCTTT. As protein: CSSRLGGNTEAFF.

This clonotype was detected ten times or more. The chain links TRBV5-1 to TRBJ2-5; D might be TRBD1 or TRBD2, each matching 5 bases. The CDR3 length is 15 residues. Germline assignment: CDR1 SGHRS and CDR2 YFSETQ. The V end lost 2 bases, the J end lost 2 bases, and 13 bases lay between the germline ends. The CDR3 DNA sequence: TGCGCCAGCAGCTTAGTGACAGACTATCAAGAGACCCAGTACTTC. Amino acids: CASSLVTDYQETQYF.

The table lists this clonotype with many counts. The chain employs TRBV5-1 and TRBJ2-5; 7 bases align to TRBD2. Per the germline V gene, CDR1 is SGHRS and CDR2 is YFSETQ. V lost 4 bases, J lost 0 bases, and 12 bases stayed unmatched. The CDR3 consists of 17 residues. For the CDR3, the DNA is TGCGCCAGCAGCGTTTTGGAACTACTAGCGAACCAAGAGACCCAGTACTTC. Translating it yields CASSVLELLANQETQYF.

This clonotype was found a few times. The chain's CDR3 is CATSRDQTWGEQFF. DNA of the CDR3: TGTGCCACCAGCAGAGATCAAACCTGGGGTGAGCAGTTCTTC. The chain uses TRBV15 and TRBJ2-1; D remains unclear. The CDR3 has 14 residues. Germline V gene lookup returns CDR1 LNHNV and CDR2 YYDKDF (reference sequence). V lost 0 bases to trimming and J lost 9 bases, with 12 bases between them.

This clonotype was counted at least ten times. The genes are TRBV20-1 and TRBJ2-4; D might be TRBD2 (6 bases). Germline CDR1 and CDR2: DFQATT and SNEGSKA (reference sequence). CDR3 length equals 11 residues. V was clipped by 6 bases and J by 8 bases, with 11 bases between them. CDR3 coding DNA: TGCAGTGCGGCGCGGGGTCACATTCAGTACTTC. The encoded protein is CSAARGHIQYF.

This clonotype came up a few times. CDR3 bases: TGTGCCAGCAGCACCACTAGTCCCCTCAACACCGGGGAGCTGTTTTTT. Protein: CASSTTSPLNTGELFF. The J gene is TRBJ2-2, the V gene TRBV7-9; maybe TRBD2 (5 bases). The CDR3 loop spans 16 amino acids. V lost 5 bases and J 2 bases, leaving 15 bases between the germline ends. Germline V CDR1 and CDR2: SEHNR, FQNEAQ (reference sequence).

The chain couples TRBV6-5 to TRBJ1-1; 9 bases match TRBD1. The trim removed 2 bases at V and 4 bases at J, leaving 5 bases unmatched. The germline gives CDR1 MNHEY, CDR2 SVGAGI. CDR3 size: 15 residues. The CDR3 spells CASSYGTGRGTEAFF. The CDR3 region has the DNA TGTGCCAGCAGTTACGGGACAGGGAGAGGCACTGAAGCTTTCTTT.

The table lists this clonotype with a few counts. V usage is TRBV12-3 or TRBV12-4 and J usage is TRBJ2-7; D may be TRBD1 or TRBD2 (5 bases each). The CDR3 loop spans 16 amino acids. Trimming cost V 6 bases and J 0 bases, with 18 bases left between them. CDR3 amino acids: CASSRSSGTLSYEQYF. The DNA for the CDR3 is TGTGCCAGCAGCCGATCCTCCGGGACGCTCTCCTACGAGCAGTACTTC.

This clonotype was observed many times. This sequence joins TRBV28 and TRBJ2-7, with 9 bases aligning to TRBD1. Losses at the gene ends were 3 bases for V and 4 bases for J; bases not matched to a gene: 4. CDR1 is MDHEN, CDR2 SYDVKM, per germline. This CDR3 is 14 amino acids long. As DNA, the CDR3 is TGTGCCAGCAGTTTTACCGGACAGGGGTACGAGCAGTACTTC. Protein: CASSFTGQGYEQYF.

This clonotype showed up many times. The chain combines TRBV12-3 or TRBV12-4 with TRBJ1-5, with 7 bases identical to TRBD1. This CDR3 has 15 residues. With V trimmed by 4 bases and J by 2 bases, 5 bases remained unmatched. The CDR3 DNA is TGTGCCAGCAGTTCGGGACAGTTCGGCAATCAGCCCCAGCATTTT. Its translation: CASSSGQFGNQPQHF.

The V and J genes are TRBV12-3 or TRBV12-4 and TRBJ2-5, with 9 bases matching TRBD1. The CDR3 spans 18 residues. The junction had 15 bases not matched to a gene; V was cut back by 4 bases and J by 3 bases. CDR3 in amino acids: CASSSGTGFVHGEETQYF. The CDR3, as DNA: TGTGCCAGCAGTTCCGGGACAGGGTTCGTCCACGGCGAAGAGACCCAGTACTTC.

This clonotype was recorded many times. The chain recombines TRBV5-1 with TRBJ2-7; no clear D. This CDR3 contains 14 residues. From germline, CDR1 is SGHRS and CDR2 YFSETQ. Between the trimmed V and J ends, which lost 4 bases and 1 base, there was a span of 12 bases. CDR3 coding DNA: TGCGCCAGCAGCACGGTCCTACAGTCCTACGAGCAGTACTTC. This sequence encodes CASSTVLQSYEQYF.

There are many counts of this clonotype. The CDR3 spells CASSLADRSTGGYTF. The CDR3 coding sequence is TGTGCCAGCAGCCTGGCGGACAGATCTACGGGCGGCTACACCTTC. The rearrangement links TRBV7-9 to TRBJ1-2; D possibly corresponds to TRBD1 (6 bases). Between the trimmed V and J ends, which lost 5 bases and 8 bases, there was a span of 21 bases. Germline CDR1 reads SEHNR; CDR2 reads FQNEAQ (reference sequence). This CDR3 is 15 amino acids long.

This clonotype has at least ten counts. This chain joins TRBV7-3 and TRBJ2-1; D call uncertain. In germline, CDR1 is SGHTA, CDR2 FQGTGA. This CDR3 comprises 13 residues. Trimming removed 2 bases at V and 6 bases at J, with 8 bases between. The CDR3 region is CASSLGSGNEQFF. CDR3 in DNA: TGTGCCAGCAGCTTAGGAAGTGGCAATGAGCAGTTCTTC. Based on the CDR3 plus reference TRBV7-3 and TRBJ2-1, the full variable domain is GAGVSQTPSNKVTEKGKYVELRCDPISGHTALYWYRQSLGQGPEFLIYFQGTGAADDSGLPNDRFFAVRPEGSVSTLKIQRTERGDSAVYLCASSLGSGNEQFFGPGTRLTVL.

The gene calls are TRBV7-9 and TRBJ2-1, with 7 bases matching TRBD2. In germline, CDR1 is SEHNR, CDR2 FQNEAQ (reference sequence). This CDR3 contains 14 residues. Unmatched junction bases numbered 7, after V lost 3 bases and J lost 8 bases. The CDR3 sequence: CASSFLAGRDEQFF. CDR3 coding DNA: TGTGCCAGCAGCTTTTTGGCGGGGAGGGATGAGCAGTTCTTC.

This clonotype was recorded at least ten times. This sequence joins TRBV7-2 and TRBJ2-7; TRBD2 might be the D (6 bases). Per germline, CDR1 SGHTA and CDR2 FQGNSA. Deletions cut 3 bases from V and 3 bases from J, with 12 bases between. The CDR3 covers 14 residues. The CDR3 region is CASSFRDGSYEQYF. CDR3 DNA: TGTGCCAGCAGCTTCAGAGACGGGAGCTACGAGCAGTACTTC.

This clonotype was recorded a few times. The rearrangement links TRBV11-2 to TRBJ2-2; TRBD2 aligns across 13 bases. Germline V gene sequence: CDR1 SGHAT, CDR2 FQNNGV. J was trimmed by 6 bases and V by 1 base; bases with no gene match: 2. The CDR3 loop spans 16 amino acids. The DNA for the CDR3 is TGTGCCAGCAGCTTAGCACTAGCGGGAGGGGCCGGGGAGCTGTTTTTT. This encodes CASSLALAGGAGELFF.

In its sample, this clonotype was seen many times. The chain is built from TRBV10-3 and TRBJ2-1; 8 positions match TRBD1. V gave up 8 bases and J gave up 8 bases; unmatched junction bases: 11. Germline V gene data show CDR1 as ENHRY and CDR2 as SYGVKD. This CDR3 has 14 residues. The CDR3 is CAISRTGLGDEQFF. In DNA form, the CDR3 reads TGTGCCATCTCGCGGACAGGGCTTGGGGATGAGCAGTTCTTC.

This clonotype has at least ten counts. The rearrangement joins TRBV7-9 to TRBJ2-5; perhaps TRBD2 as D (6 bases). Germline V gives CDR1 SEHNR, CDR2 FQNEAQ (reference sequence). The CDR3 length is 15 residues. The V end lost 2 bases, the J end lost 2 bases, and 12 bases lay between the germline ends. The CDR3 is CASSLRGAGQETQYF. The CDR3 coding sequence is TGTGCCAGCAGCTTACGAGGCGCGGGGCAAGAGACCCAGTACTTC.

The genes are TRBV6-1 and TRBJ2-1, with D possibly being TRBD2 (7 bases). V lost 11 bases and J lost 6, with 32 bases in between. Germline V CDR1 and CDR2: MNHNS, SASEGT. This CDR3 is built from 18 residues. The CDR3 reads CAGSRGGGVRGYLNEQFF. CDR3 in DNA: TGTGCCGGCTCCCGGGGAGGGGGGGTCCGCGGCTACCTCAATGAGCAGTTCTTC.

Many counts were recorded for this clonotype. The chain uses TRBV27 and TRBJ1-4, with D tentatively TRBD1 (5 bases). This CDR3 comprises 17 residues. Trimming stripped 6 bases from V and 4 bases from J, with 21 bases between. In germline, CDR1 is MNHEY, CDR2 SMNVEV (reference sequence). The CDR3 here is CASSSISRGRLNEKLFF. The DNA for the CDR3 is TGTGCCAGCAGCTCTATTTCTCGGGGACGGCTTAATGAAAAACTGTTTTTT.

In its sample, this clonotype was seen many times. The chain has TRBV24-1 and TRBJ2-2, with D uncertain. Germline loops: CDR1 KGHDR, CDR2 SFDVKD. There are 14 residues in the CDR3. Deletions cut 3 bases from V and 7 bases from J, with 11 bases between. The chain's CDR3 is CATSDADPVGELFF. The CDR3 DNA reads TGTGCCACCAGTGATGCGGACCCGGTCGGGGAGCTGTTTTTT.

This clonotype was recorded at least ten times. V and J are TRBV3-1 and TRBJ2-7; D is unresolved. The CDR3 consists of 15 residues. Looked up from germline, CDR1 is LGHDT and CDR2 is YNNKEL (reference sequence). The V gene lost 1 base and the J gene lost 6 bases, with 16 bases spanning the gap. The CDR3 DNA reads TGTGCCAGCAGCCAAGGTAGGGCACCTATCGGCGAGCAGTACTTC. Its protein is CASSQGRAPIGEQYF.

This clonotype was counted many times. J is TRBJ2-3 and V is TRBV5-6; D is ambiguous. The CDR3 sequence is 13 residues long. The V gene's germline CDR1 is SGHDT and CDR2 YYEEEE. V lost 2 bases to trimming and J lost 2 bases, with 6 bases between them. CDR3 bases: TGTGCCAGCAGCTTCGAAAACACAGATACGCAGTATTTT. Residues: CASSFENTDTQYF. The whole variable domain, filled in from reference TRBV5-6 and TRBJ2-3, reads DAGVTQSPTHLIKTRGQQVTLRCSPKSGHDTVSWYQQALGQGPQFIFQYYEEEERQRGNFPDRFSGHQFPNYSSELNVNALLLGDSALYLCASSFENTDTQYFGPGTRLTVL.

This clonotype was counted ten times or more. The V call is TRBV29-1, the J call TRBJ2-7, with 7 nucleotides matching TRBD1. The CDR3 is 12 residues long. The J segment lost 3 bases and the V segment lost 8 bases, leaving 7 bases of the junction unmatched. Germline CDR1 SQVTM, CDR2 ANQGSEA. CDR3: CSSGQVHYEQYF. In nucleotides, the CDR3 is TGCAGCTCCGGACAGGTCCACTACGAGCAGTACTTC.

This clonotype appeared many times. The chain carries TRBV3-1 and TRBJ2-5, with unresolved D. Between the trimmed V and J ends, which lost 1 base and 6 bases, there was a span of 15 bases. The CDR3 has 15 residues. Germline V CDR1 and CDR2: LGHDT, YNNKEL (reference sequence). CDR3 loop: CASSQGLLEIQTQYF. Written as DNA, the CDR3 is TGTGCCAGCAGCCAAGGGCTGCTAGAGATACAGACCCAGTACTTC.

Ten or more counts support this clonotype. The chain uses TRBV5-1 and TRBJ1-1; D is ambiguous. Germline CDR1 SGHRS, CDR2 YFSETQ. V was trimmed by 1 base and J by 0 bases, leaving 16 bases between them. The CDR3 spans 17 residues. CDR3 protein: CASSLTPSGRMNTEAFF. Here the CDR3 DNA reads TGCGCCAGCAGCTTGACCCCCTCCGGACGGATGAACACTGAAGCTTTCTTT.